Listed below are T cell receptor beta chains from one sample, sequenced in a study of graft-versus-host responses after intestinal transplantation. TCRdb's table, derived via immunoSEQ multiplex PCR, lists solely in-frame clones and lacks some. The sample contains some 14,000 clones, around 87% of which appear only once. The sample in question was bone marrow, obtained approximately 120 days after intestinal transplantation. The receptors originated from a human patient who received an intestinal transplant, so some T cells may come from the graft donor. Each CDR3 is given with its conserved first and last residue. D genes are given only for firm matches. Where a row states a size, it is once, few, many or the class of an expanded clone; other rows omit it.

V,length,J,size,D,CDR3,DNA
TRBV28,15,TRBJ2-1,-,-,CASSSKRVTYNEQFF,TGTGCCAGCAGTAGCAAGCGGGTTACCTACAATGAGCAGTTCTTC
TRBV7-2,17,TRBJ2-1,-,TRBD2,CASSSIAGRSSYNEQFF,TGTGCCAGCAGCTCAATAGCGGGACGAAGTTCCTACAATGAGCAGTTCTTC
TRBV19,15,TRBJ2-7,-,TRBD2,CASSIQGLATYEQYF,TGTGCCAGTAGTATTCAAGGACTAGCTACCTACGAGCAGTACTTC
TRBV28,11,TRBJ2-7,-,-,CASSFNYEQYF,TGTGCCAGCAGTTTCAACTACGAGCAGTACTTC
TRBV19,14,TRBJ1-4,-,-,CASSIWSGGEKLFF,TGTGCCAGTAGTATATGGTCGGGTGGGGAAAAACTGTTTTTT
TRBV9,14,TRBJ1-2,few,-,CASSPNTGPRGYTF,TGTGCCAGCAGCCCTAACACCGGGCCCCGGGGCTACACCTTC
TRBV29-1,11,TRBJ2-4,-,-,CSVERGYIQYF,TGCAGCGTTGAGAGGGGGTACATTCAGTACTTC
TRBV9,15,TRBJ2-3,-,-,CASSVGAVFTDTQYF,TGTGCCAGCAGCGTAGGGGCGGTCTTCACAGATACGCAGTATTTT
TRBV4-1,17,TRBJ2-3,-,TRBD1,CASSQLDRGLSTDTQYF,TGCGCCAGCAGCCAACTGGACAGGGGGCTTTCCACAGATACGCAGTATTTT
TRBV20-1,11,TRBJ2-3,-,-,CSAEGSDTQYF,TGCAGTGCAGAGGGGTCAGATACGCAGTATTTT
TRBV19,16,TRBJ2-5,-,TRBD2,CASSPSGIAPKETQYF,TGTGCCAGTAGTCCTAGCGGGATTGCCCCGAAAGAGACCCAGTACTTC
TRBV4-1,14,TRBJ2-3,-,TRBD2,CASSSSGRWDTQYF,TGCGCCAGCAGCTCCAGCGGGAGGTGGGATACGCAGTATTTT
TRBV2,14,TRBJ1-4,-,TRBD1,CASRNGQGDEKLFF,TGTGCCAGCAGGAACGGACAGGGGGACGAAAAACTGTTTTTT
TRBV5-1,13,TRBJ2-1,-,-,CASSPGVGNEQFF,TGCGCCAGCAGCCCGGGAGTGGGAAATGAGCAGTTCTTC
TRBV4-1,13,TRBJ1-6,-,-,CASSQSTDSPLHF,TGCGCCAGCAGCCAATCTACAGATTCACCCCTCCACTTT
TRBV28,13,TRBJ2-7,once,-,CASSLSRSYEQYF,TGTGCCAGCAGTTTATCGCGGTCCTACGAGCAGTACTTC
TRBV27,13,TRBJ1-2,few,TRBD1,CASSSTGLSGYTF,TGTGCCAGCAGTTCGACAGGGCTGAGCGGCTACACCTTC
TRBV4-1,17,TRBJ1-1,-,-,CASSHVTQSDMNTEAFF,TGCGCCAGCAGCCATGTTACACAGTCAGATATGAACACTGAAGCTTTCTTT
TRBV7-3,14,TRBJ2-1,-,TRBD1,CASSSTGVGNEQFF,TGTGCCAGCAGCTCGACAGGGGTAGGGAATGAGCAGTTCTTC
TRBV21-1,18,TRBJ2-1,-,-,CASSKALFFFGTSGREFF,TGTGCCAGCAGCAAAGCGCTTTTCTTTTTCGGGACTAGCGGGAGGGAGTTCTTC
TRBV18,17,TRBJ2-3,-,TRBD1,CASSVFLQGATTDTQYF,TGTGCCAGCTCCGTTTTTTTACAGGGGGCGACCACAGATACGCAGTATTTT
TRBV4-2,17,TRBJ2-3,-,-,CASSQELRELSTDTQYF,TGTGCCAGCAGCCAAGAGTTGCGGGAACTTAGCACAGATACGCAGTATTTT
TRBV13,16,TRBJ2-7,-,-,CASSPRGSGLSYEQYF,TGTGCCAGCAGCCCGAGGGGGAGCGGCCTTTCCTACGAGCAGTACTTC
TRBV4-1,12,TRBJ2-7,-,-,CASSQNNYEQYF,TGCGCCAGCAGCCAAAATAATTACGAGCAGTACTTC
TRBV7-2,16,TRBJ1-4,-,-,CASSLMAGGRDEKLFF,TGTGCCAGCAGCTTAATGGCTGGGGGCCGGGATGAAAAACTGTTTTTT
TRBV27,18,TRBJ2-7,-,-,CASSLSSRGLRLTYEQYF,TGTGCCAGCAGTTTATCGAGTCGGGGGCTGAGACTCACCTACGAGCAGTACTTC
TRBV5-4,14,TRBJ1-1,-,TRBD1,CASSYWDRGTEAFF,TGTGCCAGCAGCTACTGGGACAGGGGTACTGAAGCTTTCTTT
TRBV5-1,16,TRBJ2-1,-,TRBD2,CASSLLTSGSKNEQFF,TGCGCCAGCAGCTTGTTGACTAGCGGGAGTAAGAATGAGCAGTTCTTC
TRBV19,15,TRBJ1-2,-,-,CASSVGSGTLYGYTF,TGTGCCAGTAGTGTCGGCTCCGGGACCCTCTATGGCTACACCTTC
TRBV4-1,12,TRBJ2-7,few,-,CASSQKAYEQYF,TGCGCCAGCAGCCAAAAGGCTTACGAGCAGTACTTC
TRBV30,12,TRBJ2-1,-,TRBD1,CAWSRDRPEQFF,TGTGCCTGGTCCCGGGACAGGCCCGAGCAGTTCTTC
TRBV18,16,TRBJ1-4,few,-,CASSPSLGATTEKLFF,TGTGCCAGCTCACCGTCTCTGGGGGCCACTACTGAAAAACTGTTTTTT
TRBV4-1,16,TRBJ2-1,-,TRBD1,CASSQDTRGLGNEQFF,TGCGCCAGCAGCCAAGACACCAGGGGGCTAGGGAATGAGCAGTTCTTC
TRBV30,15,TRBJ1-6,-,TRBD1,CAWSVLDRANSPLHF,TGTGCCTGGAGTGTACTCGACAGGGCAAATTCACCCCTCCACTTT
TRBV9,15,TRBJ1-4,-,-,CASSVTGTSNEKLFF,TGTGCCAGCAGCGTCACCGGGACAAGCAATGAAAAACTGTTTTTT
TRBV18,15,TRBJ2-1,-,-,CASSPESAMGNEQFF,TGTGCCAGCTCACCGGAGAGTGCTATGGGCAATGAGCAGTTCTTC
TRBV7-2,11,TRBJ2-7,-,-,CASSAEYEQYF,TGTGCCAGCAGCGCCGAGTACGAGCAGTACTTC
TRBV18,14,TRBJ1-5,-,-,CASSPNQGNQPQHF,TGTGCCAGCTCACCAAATCAGGGGAATCAGCCCCAGCATTTT
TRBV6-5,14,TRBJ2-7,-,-,CASSYETGPYEQYF,TGTGCCAGCAGTTACGAGACAGGTCCCTACGAGCAGTACTTC
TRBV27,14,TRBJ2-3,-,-,CASSFRHSGHTQYF,TGTGCCAGCAGTTTCCGACACTCCGGACATACGCAGTATTTT
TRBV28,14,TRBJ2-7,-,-,CASSFAAPSYEQYF,TGTGCCAGCAGTTTTGCGGCTCCATCCTACGAGCAGTACTTC